This is a list of T cell receptor beta chains from one sample in a study of T cell repertoires in cytomegalovirus infection. TCRdb re-called the reads through MiXCR, storing one row per CDR3 protein. The table has approximately 250,000 distinct CDR3 sequences, approximately 10% seen once. The sample was PBMCs. These receptors were taken from a human donor in good health (CMV status not recorded). Some clones in this sample may be carry-over from other donors' samples. CDR3s include the opening cysteine and the closing phenylalanine or tryptophan. The D gene is left open where the match is weak. Some rows have no size entry. The others give once, few or many, or a class for an expanded clone.

v_gene	d_gene	abundance	j_gene	CDR3aa	CDR3nt
TRBV12-5	.	many	TRBJ2-1	CASGLTTRSHNEQFF	TGTGCTAGTGGTTTGACGACTCGCTCCCACAATGAGCAGTTCTTC
TRBV28	.	.	TRBJ2-7	CASRLRYEQYF	TGTGCCAGCAGATTACGATACGAGCAGTACTTC
TRBV2	TRBD1	.	TRBJ2-3	CATDRAGPDTQYF	TGTGCCACCGACAGGGCCGGCCCAGATACGCAGTATTTT
TRBV7-2	TRBD2	many	TRBJ2-5	CASSWTSERTQYF	TGTGCCAGCAGCTGGACTAGCGAGCGGACCCAGTACTTC
TRBV7-2	.	many	TRBJ2-5	CASSLEPKETQYF	TGTGCCAGCAGCTTAGAGCCTAAAGAGACCCAGTACTTC
TRBV7-8	.	many	TRBJ2-1	CASSPGLNSYNEQFF	TGTGCCAGCAGCCCAGGGTTAAACTCCTACAATGAGCAGTTCTTC
TRBV7-9	.	many	TRBJ1-2	CASSLSSGTTYGYTF	TGTGCCAGCAGCTTGAGCTCCGGGACTACCTATGGCTACACCTTC
TRBV28	.	few	TRBJ1-1	CASSLLLRDAEAFF	TGTGCCAGCAGTTTACTGCTCCGGGACGCCGAAGCTTTCTTT
TRBV12-3/TRBV12-4	.	few	TRBJ1-6	CASGALGNSPLHF	TGTGCCAGCGGAGCCCTGGGCAATTCACCCCTCCACTTT
TRBV6-2/TRBV6-3	.	many	TRBJ2-5	CASSYFGQETQYF	TGTGCCAGCAGTTACTTCGGTCAAGAGACCCAGTACTTC
TRBV5-1	.	many	TRBJ2-2	CASRMAQGRTGELFF	TGCGCCAGCAGAATGGCCCAGGGCAGAACCGGGGAGCTGTTTTTT
TRBV7-2	.	many	TRBJ1-1	CASSLAGTANTEAFF	TGTGCCAGCAGCTTAGCCGGGACGGCCAACACTGAAGCTTTCTTT
TRBV7-9	TRBD1	many	TRBJ1-3	CASSMTGDLSGNTIYF	TGTGCCAGCAGCATGACAGGGGACCTCTCTGGAAACACCATATATTTT
TRBV20-1	TRBD2	.	TRBJ2-1	CSASLAVTYNEQFF	TGCAGTGCTAGCCTAGCGGTAACCTACAATGAGCAGTTCTTC